Listed below are T cell receptor beta chains from one sample, sequenced in a study of T cells in Graves' hyperthyroidism and ophthalmopathy. TCRdb processed the multiplex PCR reads anew with MiXCR; each CDR3 protein has one entry. The sample includes hundreds of thousands of distinct CDR3 sequences, roughly 40% seen only once; the top ten take 7.5% to 9.5%. Sequenced input: blood. Every receptor here comes from a man aged 18 to 35 with Graves' hyperthyroidism. Both conserved end residues are part of each CDR3. The D gene is left open where the match is weak. Where a row states a size, it is once, few, many or the class of an expanded clone; other rows omit it.

j_call v_call clone_size d_call cdr3_length cdr3_nt cdr3_aa
TRBJ1-5 TRBV10-2 - - 14 TGTGCCAGCAGGGACTCAGGGGAACGGCAGCCCCAGCATTTT CASRDSGERQPQHF
TRBJ1-4 TRBV7-9 once - 14 TGTGCCAGCAGCTTAGCGCGAGAGGATGAAAAACTGTTTTTT CASSLAREDEKLFF
TRBJ2-2 TRBV10-3 many - 13 TGTGCCATCAGTGCCCCCGGGCCCGGGGAGCTGTTTTTT CAISAPGPGELFF
TRBJ1-4 TRBV7-9 - - 18 TGTGCCAGCAGCTTAAAGGGGATCTCAGTTGCAACTAATGAAAAACTGTTTTTT CASSLKGISVATNEKLFF
TRBJ1-6 TRBV5-1 many TRBD1 15 TGCGCCAGCGGGCTCAGTGGACAGGGGCTTTCACCCCTCCACTTT CASGLSGQGLSPLHF
TRBJ1-4 TRBV24-1 many TRBD1 18 TGTGCCACCAGTGCTACTGGGGAACAGGGGGCAACTAATGAAAAACTGTTTTTT CATSATGEQGATNEKLFF
TRBJ2-7 TRBV7-2 few TRBD1 14 TGTGCCAGCAGGGGACAGGGCTCGGCGTACGAGCAGTACTTC CASRGQGSAYEQYF
TRBJ2-7 TRBV20-1 many - 11 TGCAGTGCCACCTCATACTACGAGCAGTACTTC CSATSYYEQYF
TRBJ1-5 TRBV2 few - 15 TGTGCCAGCAGGCCGACTACTTCTAGCAATCAGCCCCAGCATTTT CASRPTTSSNQPQHF
TRBJ1-1 TRBV9 few - 12 TGTGCCAGCAGCCCGACGTTCACTGAAGCTTTCTTT CASSPTFTEAFF
TRBJ2-7 TRBV7-3 many TRBD1 13 TGTGCCAGCAGCTCCACGACAGGGAGCGAGCAGTACTTC CASSSTTGSEQYF
TRBJ2-2 TRBV15 many - 13 TGTGCCACCAGCGAAGGAGCCCCCGGGGAGCTGTTTTTT CATSEGAPGELFF
TRBJ2-7 TRBV7-9 many - 12 TGTGCCAGCAGCTTCGGTCGGAACGAGCAGTACTTC CASSFGRNEQYF
TRBJ1-1 TRBV5-1 - TRBD1 16 TGCGCCAGCAGCTTGGGAGCCGAGACAGGGGGCATTGAAGCTTTCTTT CASSLGAETGGIEAFF
TRBJ2-7 TRBV29-1 many TRBD1 11 TGCAGCGTGGGACAGGGTGGCGAGCAGTACTTC CSVGQGGEQYF
TRBJ2-5 TRBV4-3 - - 14 TGCGCCAGCAGCCAAGATCTTCGGGAAGAGACCCAGTACTTC CASSQDLREETQYF
TRBJ2-5 TRBV5-1 - - 15 TGCGCCAGCAGCCCGAATCGGGGGGCTCGTGAGACCCAGTACTTC CASSPNRGARETQYF
TRBJ1-4 TRBV12-3/TRBV12-4 few TRBD1 15 TGTGCCAGCAGTTTAGAGGGGGCTTATAATGAAAAACTGTTTTTT CASSLEGAYNEKLFF
TRBJ1-1 TRBV7-9 - TRBD1 14 TGTGCCAGCAGTCCTTCGGCGACAGGGGCTGAAGCTTTCTTT CASSPSATGAEAFF
TRBJ1-1 TRBV7-9 few - 16 TGTGCCAGCAGCTTGCCCCCTGGGCAGGGGAGGACTGAAGCTTTCTTT CASSLPPGQGRTEAFF
TRBJ1-1 TRBV9 few - 16 TGTGCCAGCAGCCCAGGAATGGGGTTTATGAACACTGAAGCTTTCTTT CASSPGMGFMNTEAFF
TRBJ2-2 TRBV29-1 many - 12 TGCAGCGTCCTAAGCAACACCGGGGAGCTGTTTTTT CSVLSNTGELFF
TRBJ2-2 TRBV7-9 - - 14 TGTGCCAGCAGCTTAGCGGTGGAGACCGGGGAGCTGTTTTTT CASSLAVETGELFF
TRBJ1-1 TRBV15 - - 14 TGTGCCACCAGCAGAGATTTAGGGGGGGCTGAAGCTTTCTTT CATSRDLGGAEAFF
TRBJ2-5 TRBV6-2/TRBV6-3 - TRBD2 13 TGTGCCAGCAGTTTTAGCGGGAGCAAGACCCAGTACTTC CASSFSGSKTQYF
TRBJ1-1 TRBV20-1 - TRBD1 13 TGCAGTGCAGAACGGGACAGGGACGCTGAAGCTTTCTTT CSAERDRDAEAFF
TRBJ2-3 TRBV10-3 - - 16 TGTGCCACCCTGCCGGGACCCGGGGAGAGCACAGATACGCAGTATTTT CATLPGPGESTDTQYF
TRBJ2-6 TRBV29-1 - - 9 TGCAGCGTTGCCGAGGACCTGACTTTC CSVAEDLTF
TRBJ1-3 TRBV12-3/TRBV12-4 - - 16 TGTGCCAGCAGCCATGACTTCACCGCCTCTGGAAACACCATATATTTT CASSHDFTASGNTIYF
TRBJ1-3 TRBV7-2 - - 13 TGTGCCAGCACCAGAGGGACATTGAACACCATATATTTT CASTRGTLNTIYF
TRBJ2-7 TRBV5-1 - TRBD1 15 TGCGCCAGCCGACGCTACACCGGGACAGGGTACGAGCAGTACTTC CASRRYTGTGYEQYF
TRBJ1-6 TRBV29-1 many TRBD1 13 TGCAGCGTCCGGGACAGCTATAATTCACCCCTCCACTTT CSVRDSYNSPLHF
TRBJ2-1 TRBV29-1 - - 9 TGCAGCGTCGCAGATGAGCAGTTCTTC CSVADEQFF
TRBJ1-1 TRBV16 - - 14 TGTGCCAGCAGCCAATCTGCACAGAGAACTGAAGCTTTCTTT CASSQSAQRTEAFF
TRBJ1-1 TRBV5-1 - TRBD1 16 TGCGCCAGCAGCGAGGGACAGGGCGGTTTGAACACTGAAGCTTTCTTT CASSEGQGGLNTEAFF
TRBJ1-1 TRBV12-3/TRBV12-4 - - 15 TGTGCCAGCAGCTTGCCATTGACAGTGAACACTGAAGCTTTCTTT CASSLPLTVNTEAFF
TRBJ1-1 TRBV2 few TRBD1 15 TGTGCCAGCCAGGGGGTGAGAGTCATGAACACTGAAGCTTTCTTT CASQGVRVMNTEAFF
TRBJ2-7 TRBV2 - - 14 TGTGCCAGCAGTGAGGAGTCTCCAGGGTACGAGCAGTACTTC CASSEESPGYEQYF
TRBJ1-2 TRBV9 many - 13 TGTGCCAGCAGCGTATCGGCAGGGGATGGCTACACCTTC CASSVSAGDGYTF
TRBJ2-7 TRBV6-1 few - 13 TGTGCCAGCAGTTACGTGACAGGTGACGAGCAGTACTTC CASSYVTGDEQYF
TRBJ1-6 TRBV15 many - 13 TGTGCCACCAGCAGCGCCCTCAATTCACCCCTCCACTTT CATSSALNSPLHF
TRBJ1-1 TRBV19 few - 15 TGTGCCAGTAGTATCTGGGGAGGGATGAACACTGAAGCTTTCTTT CASSIWGGMNTEAFF
TRBJ2-6 TRBV20-1 many - 13 TGCAGTGCCTGGCGCACTGGGGCCAACGTCCTGACTTTC CSAWRTGANVLTF
TRBJ1-5 TRBV7-8 - - 15 TGTGCCAGCAGTTTCCGGGGGTCAGGGAATCAGCCCCAGCATTTT CASSFRGSGNQPQHF
TRBJ1-1 TRBV29-1 - - 13 TGCAGCTTGGACGTAGGGCTTAACACTGAAGCTTTCTTT CSLDVGLNTEAFF
TRBJ1-4 TRBV29-1 - - 12 TGCAGCGCGGGGCATAGTAATGAAAAACTGTTTTTT CSAGHSNEKLFF
TRBJ2-7 TRBV4-1 - - 16 TGCGCCAGCAGCCATCCCGAAGACCGAAGCTCCTACGAGCAGTACTTC CASSHPEDRSSYEQYF
TRBJ1-5 TRBV15 - TRBD1 15 TGTGCCACCAGCCGTAGACAGGGCGAGAATCAGCCCCAGCATTTT CATSRRQGENQPQHF
TRBJ2-6 TRBV19 once - 14 TGTGCCAGCAATGAGGCATCTGGGGCCAACGTCCTGACTTTC CASNEASGANVLTF
TRBJ2-5 TRBV2 few - 15 TGTGCCAGCAGTGGCGAGGGCAGGGGCTTGGGAACCCAGTACTTC CASSGEGRGLGTQYF
TRBJ1-2 TRBV4-1 - TRBD1 15 TGCGCCAGCAGCCAAGATGGGGGGACAGGGGTTGGCTACACCTTC CASSQDGGTGVGYTF
TRBJ1-2 TRBV7-2 many TRBD1 17 TGTGCCAGCAGCTTAGTTCCAGGGGGTTTACTGAACTATGGCTACACCTTC CASSLVPGGLLNYGYTF
TRBJ1-5 TRBV10-3 - - 15 TGTGCCATCAGTGCGGCAGGGGATAGCAATCAGCCCCAGCATTTT CAISAAGDSNQPQHF
TRBJ1-3 TRBV6-5 - - 16 TGTGCCAGCAGTTACGGTTTTTTGAGCTCTGGAAACACCATATATTTT CASSYGFLSSGNTIYF